The count of the clone carrying this TCR beta chain is one. The entry originates in a study of blood T cell repertoires in COVID-19. Background on the study: COVID-19 samples from acute and convalescent phases originated in the United States, Italy and Spain.

The CDR3 length is 15 residues. V lost 0 bases and J 8 bases, leaving 13 bases between the germline ends. In germline, CDR1 is ENHRY, CDR2 SYGVKD. In the original workflow: Reference gene primer amplification in the assay estimated nucleated cell counts. Assay used: immunoSEQ multiplex PCR; TCRdb lists only in-frame clones, some missing. V and J calls and clone size come straight from that table; D and trimming were deduced from the DNA. The sample yields 400,000 to 500,000 clones, around nine tenths seen once. Everyone who took part was roughly 18 to 89 years old, and they came from about two dozen US areas. Grouping used clinical history reported by participants in a survey and questionnaire.

The sequencing sample was made of PBMCs or T cells enriched from blood (not recorded which). The sequence derives from a woman in her forties who had recovered from COVID-19. The rearrangement links TRBV10-3 to TRBJ1-4, with D possibly matching TRBD1 (6 bases). The CDR3 reads CAISESRGMEEKLFF. The CDR3 DNA reads as TGTGCCATCAGTGAGTCGAGGGGGATGGAGGAAAAACTGTTTTTT.